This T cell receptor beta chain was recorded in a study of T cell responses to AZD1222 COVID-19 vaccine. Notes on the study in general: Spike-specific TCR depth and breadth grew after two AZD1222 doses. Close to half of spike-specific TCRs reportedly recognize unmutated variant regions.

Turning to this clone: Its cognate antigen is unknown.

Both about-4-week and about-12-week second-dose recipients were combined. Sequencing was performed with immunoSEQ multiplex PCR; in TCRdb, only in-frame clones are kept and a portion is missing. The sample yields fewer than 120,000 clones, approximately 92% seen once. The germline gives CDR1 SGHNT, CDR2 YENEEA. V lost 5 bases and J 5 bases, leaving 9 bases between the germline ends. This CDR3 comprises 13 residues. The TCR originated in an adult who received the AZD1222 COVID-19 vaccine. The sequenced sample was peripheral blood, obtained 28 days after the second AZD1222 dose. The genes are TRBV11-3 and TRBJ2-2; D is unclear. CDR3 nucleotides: TGTGCCAGCAGCCAAGTGGAAACCGGGGAGCTGTTTTTT. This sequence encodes CASSQVETGELFF.